This T cell receptor (beta chain) was obtained from a study of T cell changes during pregnancy in multiple sclerosis. Produced via immunoSEQ multiplex PCR; TCRdb's table is partial and in-frame only. The sample holds over 30,000 clones, approximately 92% seen once. Trimming at V came to 3 bases and at J to 3 bases, leaving 4 bases not matched to a gene. The CDR3 totals 14 residues. Per the germline V gene, CDR1 is GTSNPN and CDR2 is SVGIG (reference sequence). The sample was PBMCs (not recorded whether the cells were cultured). This sequence was found in a female donor with multiple sclerosis, enrolled in a pregnancy study. V usage is TRBV30 and J usage is TRBJ2-7; 11 bases are shared with TRBD2. CDR3 bases: TGTGCCTGGAGCTCCGGGACTAGCGGCTACGAGCAGTACTTC. As protein: CAWSSGTSGYEQYF.